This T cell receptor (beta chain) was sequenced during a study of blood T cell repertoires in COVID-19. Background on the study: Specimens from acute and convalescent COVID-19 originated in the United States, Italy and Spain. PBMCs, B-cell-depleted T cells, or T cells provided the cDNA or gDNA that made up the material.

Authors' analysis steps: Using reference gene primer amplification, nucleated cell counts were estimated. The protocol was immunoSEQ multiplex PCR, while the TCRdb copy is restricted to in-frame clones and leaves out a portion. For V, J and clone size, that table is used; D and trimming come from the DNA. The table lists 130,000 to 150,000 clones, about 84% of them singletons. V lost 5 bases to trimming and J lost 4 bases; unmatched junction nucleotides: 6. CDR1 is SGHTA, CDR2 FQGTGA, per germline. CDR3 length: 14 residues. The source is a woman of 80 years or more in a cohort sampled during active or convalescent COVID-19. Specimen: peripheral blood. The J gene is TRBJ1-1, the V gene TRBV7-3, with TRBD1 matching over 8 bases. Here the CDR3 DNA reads TGTGCCAGCAGCAAAGGACAGGGAAGCACTGAAGCTTTCTTT. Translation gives CASSKGQGSTEAFF.